These T cell receptor beta chains were read from a single sample in a study of identical twins. One entry per CDR3 protein, called by TCRdb with MiXCR from the 5' RACE reads. The table has under 1 million distinct CDR3 sequences, more than 9% seen once. This sample was also put to use in a study of yellow fever vaccine responses in identical twins.

The sequencing sample was made of PBMCs. These receptors all come from a woman aged 18 to 35 in good health. Each CDR3 is given with its conserved first and last residue. A D gene is named only where the DNA matches it firmly. Clone size is shown for a subset of rows, as once, few, many or a class of expanded clone.

size	V	D	J	length	CDR3	DNA
NA	TRBV5-1	TRBD1	TRBJ2-7	16	CASSPGQGDRLYEQYF	TGCGCCAGCAGCCCGGGACAGGGCGACCGACTATACGAGCAGTACTTC
NA	TRBV7-9	NA	TRBJ2-1	14	CASSTRTNLDEQFF	TGTGCCAGCAGCACCCGGACTAATCTTGATGAGCAGTTCTTC
NA	TRBV7-3	TRBD1	TRBJ2-3	16	CASSLRDRDPTDTQYF	TGTGCCAGCAGCTTAAGGGACAGGGACCCCACAGATACGCAGTATTTT
NA	TRBV12-3/TRBV12-4	TRBD1	TRBJ2-7	16	CASSFFRGQEDYEQYF	TGTGCCAGCAGTTTTTTCCGTGGACAGGAGGACTACGAGCAGTACTTC
few	TRBV12-3/TRBV12-4	TRBD2	TRBJ2-3	16	CASSLGLAYSTGTQYF	TGTGCCAGCAGTTTAGGACTAGCGTATAGCACGGGTACGCAGTATTTT
NA	TRBV15	NA	TRBJ2-5	15	CATSRAGPSRETQYF	TGTGCCACCAGCAGAGCGGGCCCCTCAAGAGAGACCCAGTACTTC
few	TRBV5-5	TRBD2	TRBJ2-2	14	CASRFGGAIGELFF	TGTGCCAGCCGCTTCGGGGGGGCCATCGGGGAGCTGTTTTTT
NA	TRBV20-1	TRBD2	TRBJ2-1	16	CSASPTGLAGSNEQFF	TGCAGTGCTAGCCCAACTGGACTAGCGGGAAGCAATGAGCAGTTCTTC
many	TRBV6-1	NA	TRBJ1-1	14	CASTTGTANTEAFF	TGCGCCTCAACCACCGGAACAGCGAACACTGAAGCTTTCTTT
many	TRBV12-3/TRBV12-4	TRBD2	TRBJ2-3	15	CASSLRLASTDTQYF	TGTGCCAGCAGTTTAAGACTAGCTAGCACAGATACGCAGTATTTT
few	TRBV28	TRBD2	TRBJ2-2	20	CAIQRTTTGLAAPRTGELFF	TGTGCCATTCAAAGGACCACCACGGGACTAGCAGCCCCGAGGACCGGGGAGCTGTTTTTT
few	TRBV3-1	NA	TRBJ2-1	12	CASSQGGGGQFF	TGTGCCAGCAGCCAGGGGGGCGGGGGTCAGTTCTTC
NA	TRBV5-1	TRBD1	TRBJ2-3	15	CASSPGQGLADTQYF	TGCGCCAGCAGCCCCGGACAGGGGTTGGCAGATACGCAGTATTTT
many	TRBV7-9	NA	TRBJ1-2	15	CASTLMGEANYGYTF	TGTGCCAGCACCCTGATGGGGGAAGCTAACTATGGCTACACCTTC
many	TRBV7-2	TRBD1	TRBJ1-3	15	CASSRQGGSGNTIYF	TGTGCCAGCAGTCGACAGGGTGGAAGTGGAAACACCATATATTTT
few	TRBV12-3/TRBV12-4	TRBD2	TRBJ2-3	15	CASSAPTGGTDTQYF	TGTGCCAGCAGTGCCCCGACGGGGGGAACAGATACGCAGTATTTT
few	TRBV19	TRBD1	TRBJ2-5	15	CASSTRRDRQETQYF	TGTGCCAGTAGTACCAGACGGGACAGACAAGAGACCCAGTACTTC
few	TRBV5-5	TRBD2	TRBJ2-3	13	CASRAGGGDTQYF	TGTGCCAGCAGGGCGGGAGGGGGAGATACGCAGTATTTT
NA	TRBV7-9	NA	TRBJ1-1	14	CASSLNGWNTEAFF	TGTGCCAGCAGCTTAAATGGGTGGAACACTGAAGCTTTCTTT